These 14 T cell receptor beta chains share one sample of origin, sequenced in a study of T cell responses to AZD1222 COVID-19 vaccine. Sequencing used immunoSEQ multiplex PCR; TCRdb keeps in-frame clones, though not all of them. In the table there are about 160,000 clones, roughly 94% of which are singletons. The source material was peripheral blood, sampled 28 days after the second AZD1222 dose. The source of these receptors is an adult who received the AZD1222 COVID-19 vaccine.

The chain employs TRBV12-3 or TRBV12-4 and TRBJ1-1, with D maybe TRBD1 (6 bases). The CDR3 contains 13 residues. V lost 0 bases and J lost 6, with 8 bases in between. Written as DNA, the CDR3 is TGTGCCAGCAGTTTAGCCAGGGGAGCTGAAGCTTTCTTT. Translation gives CASSLARGAEAFF.

The chain employs TRBV5-1 and TRBJ2-7; D ambiguous. This CDR3 is 18 amino acids long. Trimming stripped 0 bases from V and 0 bases from J, with 19 bases between. Germline V gene sequence: CDR1 SGHRS, CDR2 YFSETQ. CDR3 protein: CASSLAASPLSSSYEQYF. The CDR3 nucleotides are TGCGCCAGCAGCTTGGCGGCCAGCCCCCTGTCGTCCTCCTACGAGCAGTACTTC.

CDR3: CASSQDPPPPPETQYF. As DNA, the CDR3 is TGTGCCAGCAGCCAAGATCCCCCGCCCCCTCCAGAGACCCAGTACTTC. The V and J genes are TRBV3-1 (or the pseudogene TRBV3-2) and TRBJ2-5; D unresolved. V was cut by 0 bases and J by 4 bases, with 15 bases left in between. Germline V lookup: CDR1 LGHDT, CDR2 YNNKEL (reference sequence). The CDR3 is 16 residues long.

The chain has TRBV9 and TRBJ2-1, with 16 bases matching TRBD2. With V trimmed by 3 bases and J by 8 bases, 2 bases remained unmatched. Germline V lookup: CDR1 SGDLS, CDR2 YYNGEE. The CDR3 has 15 residues. CDR3 loop: CASSAGLAGGYEQFF. CDR3 in DNA: TGTGCCAGCAGCGCGGGACTAGCGGGAGGGTATGAGCAGTTCTTC.

V usage is TRBV10-3 and J usage is TRBJ1-3; 7 positions match TRBD1. The CDR3 sequence is 17 residues long. Per germline, CDR1 ENHRY and CDR2 SYGVKD. J gave up 4 bases and V 0 bases, and 9 bases lay outside the gene matches. CDR3 sequence: CAISESPGRGTGNTIYF. The CDR3 bases are TGTGCCATCAGTGAGTCCCCGGGCAGGGGGACAGGAAACACCATATATTTT.

The chain couples TRBV6-2 or TRBV6-3 to TRBJ1-1; D not certain. Deletions cut 2 bases from V and 6 bases from J, with 10 bases between. The V gene's germline CDR1 is MNHEY and CDR2 SVGEGT. This CDR3 contains 13 residues. The CDR3: CASSYVDEAEAFF. CDR3 in DNA: TGTGCCAGCAGTTACGTAGACGAAGCTGAAGCTTTCTTT.

The chain is built from TRBV15 and TRBJ1-2, with TRBD1 matching over 7 bases. V gave up 5 bases and J gave up 3 bases; unmatched junction bases: 9. The CDR3 is 15 amino acids. The germline CDR1 and CDR2 sequences are LNHNV and YYDKDF (reference sequence). CDR3 sequence (DNA): TGTGCCACCAGCGCCAAAGCCACAGGGGACTATGGCTACACCTTC. Translating gives CATSAKATGDYGYTF.

This sequence joins TRBV5-1 and TRBJ1-1, with D uncertain. Germline V lookup: CDR1 SGHRS, CDR2 YFSETQ. The CDR3 extends over 14 amino acids. The V end was cut by 0 bases, the J end by 5 bases, with 11 bases between. CDR3 sequence reads: CASSLGQPGTEAFF. The CDR3 DNA reads TGCGCCAGCAGCTTGGGACAACCGGGAACTGAAGCTTTCTTT.

The rearrangement links TRBV18 to TRBJ2-5, with 15 bases lining up with TRBD2. With V trimmed by 6 bases and J by 4 bases, 15 bases remained unmatched. Germline assignment: CDR1 KGHSH and CDR2 LQKENI. This CDR3 spans 19 amino acids. CDR3 amino acids: CASSLYGRTSGRAAETQYF. The CDR3 DNA is TGTGCCAGCTCTCTCTACGGGAGGACTAGCGGGAGGGCCGCAGAGACCCAGTACTTC.

The J gene is TRBJ2-7, the V gene TRBV19, with 9 bases that match TRBD1. Trimming took 6 bases from V and 6 from J; bases not matched to a gene: 6. The germline V gene encodes CDR1 LNHDA and CDR2 SQIVND (reference sequence). This CDR3 has 13 amino acids. In DNA, the CDR3 is TGTGCCAGTAGCCCCACAGGGGGCTTCGAGCAGTACTTC. Its translation is CASSPTGGFEQYF. The full variable domain, with the rest looked up from reference TRBV19 and TRBJ2-7, is DGGITQSPKYLFRKEGQNVTLSCEQNLNHDAMYWYRQDPGQGLRLIYYSQIVNDFQKGDIAEGYSVSREKKESFPLTVTSAQKNPTAFYLCASSPTGGFEQYFGPGTRLTVT.

The rearrangement links TRBV19 to TRBJ1-1; D is possibly TRBD1 (6 bases). Trimming pared 7 bases from V and 11 bases from J, leaving 23 bases between. CDR3 size: 14 residues. Germline V lookup: CDR1 LNHDA, CDR2 SQIVND (reference sequence). For the CDR3, the DNA is TGTGCCAGTACCTTAGCGACAGGACCCGTCCGGGCTTTCTTT. Residues: CASTLATGPVRAFF.

In its sample, this clone was seen a few times. The chain has TRBV6-5 and TRBJ2-7; 12 bases agree with TRBD2. The CDR3 extends over 14 amino acids. Germline V gene data show CDR1 as MNHEY and CDR2 as SVGAGI. V shed 2 bases and J 5 bases; nucleotides not matched to a gene: 1. The CDR3, as DNA: TGTGCCAGCAGTTACAGACTAGCGGGAGACGAGCAGTACTTC. It translates to CASSYRLAGDEQYF.

For the CDR3, the DNA is TGTGCCAGCAGCCAAGGCCTAGCGGGAGGACTCCTCTACGAGCAGTACTTC. Its protein product is CASSQGLAGGLLYEQYF. The chain combines TRBV3-1 (or the pseudogene TRBV3-2) with TRBJ2-7; 11 positions match TRBD2. This CDR3 region has 17 residues. CDR1 and CDR2 from the germline V gene are LGHDT and YNNKEL (reference sequence). The trim removed 1 base at V and 3 bases at J, leaving 8 bases unmatched.

This chain joins TRBV10-3 and TRBJ2-1; D gene ambiguous. The CDR3 has 11 amino acids. The V end lost 2 bases, the J end lost 6 bases, and 2 bases lay between the germline ends. Germline V gene lookup returns CDR1 ENHRY and CDR2 SYGVKD. CDR3 bases: TGTGCCATCAGTGAGACCAATGAGCAGTTCTTC. It codes for CAISETNEQFF.